This is a list of T cell receptor beta chains from one sample in a study of blood T cell repertoires in COVID-19. Sequencing was performed with immunoSEQ multiplex PCR; in TCRdb, only in-frame clones are kept and a portion is missing. The sample records some 83,000 clones, 88% being singletons. The sample was peripheral blood. The receptor set was obtained from a man aged 55 to 70 with acute or convalescent COVID-19. Each CDR3 is given with its conserved first and last residue. The D gene is left open where the match is weak. Not every row has a clone size; where given, it reads once, few, many or a size class.

clone_size	v_call	d_call	j_call	cdr3_nt	cdr3_aa
-	TRBV20-1	TRBD2	TRBJ2-3	TGCAGTGCTAGTTTGGGACTAGCGGGAGGGCCGGAGGGGGATACGCAGTATTTT	CSASLGLAGGPEGDTQYF
-	TRBV29-1	TRBD1	TRBJ2-2	TGCAGCGTTGTGCTGACAGGGACGGGCACCGGGGAGCTGTTTTTT	CSVVLTGTGTGELFF
-	TRBV20-1	TRBD1	TRBJ2-3	TGCAGTGCTAGTCTACCCATGGGGCAGGGGGCAGATACGCAGTATTTT	CSASLPMGQGADTQYF
-	TRBV19	-	TRBJ1-4	TGTGCCAGTAGTATACTATTCGGGTTTGAAAAACTGTTTTTT	CASSILFGFEKLFF
-	TRBV27	TRBD1	TRBJ2-1	TGTGCCAGCAGAACGACAGGGTCTTTCAATGAGCAGTTCTTC	CASRTTGSFNEQFF
-	TRBV7-9	TRBD2	TRBJ2-2	TGTGCCAGCAGCTTATTAGCGGGAGTTGGCACCGGGGAGCTGTTTTTT	CASSLLAGVGTGELFF
-	TRBV5-4	TRBD2	TRBJ2-7	TGTGCCAGCAGCTTGGCCGGGACTAGGGCCTACGAGCAGTACTTC	CASSLAGTRAYEQYF
-	TRBV27	-	TRBJ1-5	TGTGCCAGCAGTTCGGGGGAGGGGAGCAATCAGCCCCAGCATTTT	CASSSGEGSNQPQHF
once	TRBV5-1	TRBD2	TRBJ2-5	TGCGCCAGCAGCAAAGGACTAGCGGGCCAAGAGACCCAGTACTTC	CASSKGLAGQETQYF
-	TRBV29-1	TRBD1	TRBJ2-1	TGCAGCGTTGCCGGGACAGCCAGCTCCTACAATGAGCAGTTCTTC	CSVAGTASSYNEQFF
-	TRBV3-1/TRBV3-2	-	TRBJ2-7	TGTGCCAGCAGCCAAGAAGGGGGACAATTTTACGAGCAGTACTTC	CASSQEGGQFYEQYF
-	TRBV6-1	TRBD2	TRBJ2-7	TGTGCCAGCAGTGAAGCGGGACTAGCGGGAGCGTACGAGCAGTACTTC	CASSEAGLAGAYEQYF
-	TRBV9	-	TRBJ2-3	TGTGCCAGCAGCGTAGTGCGAGGTAGCACAGATACGCAGTATTTT	CASSVVRGSTDTQYF
-	TRBV6-1	-	TRBJ2-2	TGTGCCAGCAGTGAAAGGCAGGCGGGCGGGGAGCTGTTTTTT	CASSERQAGGELFF
-	TRBV6-2/TRBV6-3	-	TRBJ2-1	TGTGCCAGCAGTTATGCCGGTGAGCAGTTCTTC	CASSYAGEQFF
few	TRBV21-1	-	TRBJ1-3	TGTGCCCGTCCTGGGGCCCCTTTCTCTGGAAACACCATATATTTT	CARPGAPFSGNTIYF
-	TRBV5-1	-	TRBJ2-7	TGCGCCAGCAGCTGGAGACAGGACTACGAGCAGTACTTC	CASSWRQDYEQYF
-	TRBV12-5	TRBD1	TRBJ2-2	TGTGCTAGTGGTAAGGGACAGGGAGATTCCGGGGAGCTGTTTTTT	CASGKGQGDSGELFF
-	TRBV2	-	TRBJ1-6	TGTGCCAGCAAATGGACAGCTTATAATTCACCCCTCCACTTT	CASKWTAYNSPLHF
-	TRBV3-1/TRBV3-2	-	TRBJ2-5	TGTGCCAGCAGCCAGGGGCGCCAAGAGACCCAGTACTTC	CASSQGRQETQYF
-	TRBV28	-	TRBJ1-6	TGTGCCAGCATGAGCAGGGTCTATAATTCACCCCTCCACTTT	CASMSRVYNSPLHF
-	TRBV9	-	TRBJ1-1	TGTGCCAGCAGCGTTTCTGCGGGGGGTTGGACTGAAGCTTTCTTT	CASSVSAGGWTEAFF
-	TRBV11-2	TRBD2	TRBJ2-3	TGTGCCAGCAGCCCCCGGGATACGCGGGGGGGCATATCCACAGATACGCAGTATTTT	CASSPRDTRGGISTDTQYF
-	TRBV10-3	-	TRBJ1-5	TGTGCCATCAGTGGGTCACCAGATCAGCCCCAGCATTTT	CAISGSPDQPQHF
once	TRBV24-1	-	TRBJ1-5	TGTGCCCCCTTCCCAGCAGGTACGGTCGTTCGGCCCCAGCATTTT	CAPFPAGTVVRPQHF
-	TRBV30	-	TRBJ2-2	TGTGCCTGGAGCCCCACAGGGGGGGACACCGGGGAGCTGTTTTTT	CAWSPTGGDTGELFF
few	TRBV28	-	TRBJ1-1	TGTGCCAGCAAAGAGGGCGGGAACACTGAAGCTTTCTTT	CASKEGGNTEAFF
-	TRBV5-1	TRBD1	TRBJ1-2	TGCGCCAGCAGCACGGGACAGGCAGAACAAGGCTACACCTTC	CASSTGQAEQGYTF
-	TRBV19	-	TRBJ2-5	TGTGCCAGTAGTAATGAGGAGGGGGAGACCCAGTACTTC	CASSNEEGETQYF
-	TRBV1	-	TRBJ1-1	TGCACCAGCAGCCAAGCAGGATTGGGGGCCCACCTCACGAAGACTGAAGCTTTCTTT	CTSSQAGLGAHLTKTEAFF
few	TRBV19	-	TRBJ1-2	TGTGCCAGTAGTATAGGGGGCGTGGCTGGCGGCTACACCTTC	CASSIGGVAGGYTF